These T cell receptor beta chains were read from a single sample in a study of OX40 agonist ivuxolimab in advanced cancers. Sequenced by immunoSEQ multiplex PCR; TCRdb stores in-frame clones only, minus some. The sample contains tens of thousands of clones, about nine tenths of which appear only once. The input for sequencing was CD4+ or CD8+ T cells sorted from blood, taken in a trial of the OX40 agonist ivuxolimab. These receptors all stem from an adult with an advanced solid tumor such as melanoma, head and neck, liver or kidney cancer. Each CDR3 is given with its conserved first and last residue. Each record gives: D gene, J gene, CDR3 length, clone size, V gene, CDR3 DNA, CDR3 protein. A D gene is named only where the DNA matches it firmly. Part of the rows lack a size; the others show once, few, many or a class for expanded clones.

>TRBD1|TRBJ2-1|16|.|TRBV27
TGTGCCAGCAGTCCACTAAACAGGGGATCTGACAATGAGCAGTTCTTC
CASSPLNRGSDNEQFF
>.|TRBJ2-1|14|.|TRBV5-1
TGCGCCAGCAGCCTGGACGGCTCCTACAATGAGCAGTTCTTC
CASSLDGSYNEQFF
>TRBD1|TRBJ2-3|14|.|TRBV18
TGTGCCAGCACAATTAGCGTCAGGGGGGATACGCAGTATTTT
CASTISVRGDTQYF
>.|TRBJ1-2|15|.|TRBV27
TGTGCCAGCAGTTCAAGGGACGGAGACCTCTATGGCTACACCTTC
CASSSRDGDLYGYTF
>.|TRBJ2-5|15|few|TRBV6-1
TGTGCCAGCAGGGCCGGGAGCACTTTAGGAGAGACCCAGTACTTC
CASRAGSTLGETQYF
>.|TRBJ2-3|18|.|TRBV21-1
TGTGCCAGCAGCAGTCACCGTTTAGCGGGAGGCGGTACAGATACGCAGTATTTT
CASSSHRLAGGGTDTQYF
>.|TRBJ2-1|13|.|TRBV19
TGTGCCAGTAGTGAGGTGACTAGAGCTTGGCTGTTCTTC
CASSEVTRAWLFF
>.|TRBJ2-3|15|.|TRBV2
TGTGCCAGCACCTACGGGCTGGGGGATACAGATACGCAGTATTTT
CASTYGLGDTDTQYF
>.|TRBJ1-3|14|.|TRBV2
TGTGCCAGCAGGGAAGGGAACTCTGGAAACACCATATATTTT
CASREGNSGNTIYF
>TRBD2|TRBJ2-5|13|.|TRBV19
TGTGCCAGTAGGGGAGGGAACCAAGAGACCCAGTACTTC
CASRGGNQETQYF
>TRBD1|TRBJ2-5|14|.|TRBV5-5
TGTGCCAGCAGCCATCAGACAGGGGAAGAGACCCAGTACTTC
CASSHQTGEETQYF
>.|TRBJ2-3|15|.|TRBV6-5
TGTGCCAGCAGTACCTCGGCGGGCCGCACAGATACGCAGTATTTT
CASSTSAGRTDTQYF
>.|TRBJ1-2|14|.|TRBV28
TGTGCCAGCAGTTTTTTAGGGGCCGACTATGGCTACACCTTC
CASSFLGADYGYTF
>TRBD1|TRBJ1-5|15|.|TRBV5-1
TGCGCCAGCAGCTTGCAGGGGGGGCAGGATCAGCCCCAGCATTTT
CASSLQGGQDQPQHF
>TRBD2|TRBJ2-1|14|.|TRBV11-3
TGTGCCAGCAGCTCAACAACTAGCGTGGGTGAGCAGTTCTTC
CASSSTTSVGEQFF
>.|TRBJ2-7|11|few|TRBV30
TGTGCCTGGAGTCAGGGCTACGAGCAGTACTTC
CAWSQGYEQYF
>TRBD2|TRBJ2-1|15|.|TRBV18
TGTGCCAGCTCACCTCCTAGCGGGAGGGACAATGAGCAGTTCTTC
CASSPPSGRDNEQFF
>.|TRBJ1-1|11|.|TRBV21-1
TGTGCCAGCAGCACCCCTTATGAAGCTTTCTTT
CASSTPYEAFF
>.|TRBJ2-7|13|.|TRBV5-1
TGCGCCAGCAGCCCCGGGACCCGCTACGAGCAGTACTTC
CASSPGTRYEQYF
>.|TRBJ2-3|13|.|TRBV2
TGTGCGTCGACTAAACTTAGCACAGATACGCAGTATTTT
CASTKLSTDTQYF
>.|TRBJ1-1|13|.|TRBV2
TGTGCCAGCAGTGACAGGGAGGGCACTGAAGCTTTCTTT
CASSDREGTEAFF
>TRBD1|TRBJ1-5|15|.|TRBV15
TGTGCCACCAGCGTTGGGACAGCTACCAATCAGCCCCAGCATTTT
CATSVGTATNQPQHF
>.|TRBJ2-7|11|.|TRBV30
TGTGCCTGGAGTGCCCACTACGAGCAGTACTTC
CAWSAHYEQYF
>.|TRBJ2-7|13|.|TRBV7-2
TGTGCCAGCAGCTTCGCTAGGGCCTACGAGCAGTACTTC
CASSFARAYEQYF
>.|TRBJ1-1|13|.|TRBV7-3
TGTGCCAGCAGCTTTAGTAAAAACACTGAAGCTTTCTTT
CASSFSKNTEAFF
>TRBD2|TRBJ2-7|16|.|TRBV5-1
TGCGCCAGCAGCTCGGGGACTAGCGGAAAACTCTACGAGCAGTACTTC
CASSSGTSGKLYEQYF
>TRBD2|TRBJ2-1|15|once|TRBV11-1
TGTGCCAGCAGCCCTCGAGCGGGGGGGCGGAATGAGCAGTTCTTC
CASSPRAGGRNEQFF
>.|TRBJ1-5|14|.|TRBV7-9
TGTGCCAGCAGCCTCCGGGACGGGAATCAGCCCCAGCATTTT
CASSLRDGNQPQHF
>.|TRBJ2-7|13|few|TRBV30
TGTGCCTGGAGTCCCGGGGCAACCTACGAGCAGTACTTC
CAWSPGATYEQYF
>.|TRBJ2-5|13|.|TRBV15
TGTGCCACCAGCAGAGACTTACGAGAGACCCAGTACTTC
CATSRDLRETQYF
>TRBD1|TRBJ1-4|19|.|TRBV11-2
TGTGCCAGCAGCTACATGGGGGGACAGGGGGCCCCAACTAATGAAAAACTGTTTTTT
CASSYMGGQGAPTNEKLFF
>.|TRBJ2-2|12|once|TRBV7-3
TGTGCCAGCAGCTTCCCCACCGGGGAGCTGTTTTTT
CASSFPTGELFF
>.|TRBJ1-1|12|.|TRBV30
TGTGCCTGGAGTGTACACGGGGCCTCGGCTTTCTTT
CAWSVHGASAFF
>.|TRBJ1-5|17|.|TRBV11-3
TGTGCCAGCAGCTTACTAGGCTGGGGGTCCGTTGGTCAGCCCCAGCATTTT
CASSLLGWGSVGQPQHF
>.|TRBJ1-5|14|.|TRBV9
TGTGCCAGCAGCGTAGGGCCCCAGGCACAGCCCCAGCATTTT
CASSVGPQAQPQHF
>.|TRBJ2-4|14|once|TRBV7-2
TGTGCCAGCAGCACGGGGGACGGCAGAAACATTCAGTACTTC
CASSTGDGRNIQYF
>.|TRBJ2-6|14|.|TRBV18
TGTGCCAGCTCACCGAGCTCTGGGGCCAACGTCCTGACTTTC
CASSPSSGANVLTF
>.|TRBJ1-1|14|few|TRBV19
TGTGCCAGTAGTATGCGGCGGGAGAACACTGAAGCTTTCTTT
CASSMRRENTEAFF
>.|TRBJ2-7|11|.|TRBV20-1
TGCAGTGCTAGGACTGGATACGAGCAGTACTTC
CSARTGYEQYF
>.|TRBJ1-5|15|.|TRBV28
TGTGCCAGCAGCCCTACCGGGCTTAGCAATCAGCCCCAGCATTTT
CASSPTGLSNQPQHF
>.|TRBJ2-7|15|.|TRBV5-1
TGCGCCAGCAGCTTGGCCCCGCCTGCATCCTACGAGCAGTACTTC
CASSLAPPASYEQYF
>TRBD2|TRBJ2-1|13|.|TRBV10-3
TGTGCCATAACTAGCGGGGATAACAATGAGCAGTTCTTC
CAITSGDNNEQFF
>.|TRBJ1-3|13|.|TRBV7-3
TGTGCCAGCAGCTTACGCGACGGAAACACCATATATTTT
CASSLRDGNTIYF
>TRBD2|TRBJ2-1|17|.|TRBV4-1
TGCGCCGTTGGGGGAGTGGATATGGGACTAGCCTACAATGAGCAGTTCTTC
CAVGGVDMGLAYNEQFF
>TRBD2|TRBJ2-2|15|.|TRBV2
TGTGCCAGCAGTGGACTAGCGGCCAACACCGGGGAGCTGTTTTTT
CASSGLAANTGELFF
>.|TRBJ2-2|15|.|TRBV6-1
TGTGCCAGCAGTGATAAGGGAGCGGACACCGGGGAGCTGTTTTTT
CASSDKGADTGELFF
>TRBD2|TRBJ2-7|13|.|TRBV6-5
TGTGCCAGTGCCGGACTAGATGGCTACGAGCAGTACTTC
CASAGLDGYEQYF
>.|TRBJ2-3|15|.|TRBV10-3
TGTGCCAGCCGATATGGACACAGGAGCACAGATACGCAGTATTTT
CASRYGHRSTDTQYF
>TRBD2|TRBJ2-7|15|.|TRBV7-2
TGTGCCAGCAGCTTAACGGGAGGGACCTCCCTCGAGCAGTACTTC
CASSLTGGTSLEQYF
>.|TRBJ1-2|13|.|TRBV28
TGTGCCAGCATGGGGGGGCGCGGCTATGGCTACACCTTC
CASMGGRGYGYTF
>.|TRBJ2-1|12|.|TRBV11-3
TGTGCCAGCAGCAATTCGCGGGGTGAGCAGTTCTTC
CASSNSRGEQFF
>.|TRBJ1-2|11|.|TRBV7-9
TGTGCCAGCAGCACTGGGTATGGCTACACCTTC
CASSTGYGYTF
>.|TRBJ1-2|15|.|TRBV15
TGTGCCACCAGCAATTTGCCAGGGGCGAACTATGGCTACACCTTC
CATSNLPGANYGYTF
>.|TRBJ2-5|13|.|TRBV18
TGTGCCAGCTCACCGGCCAGCCAAGAGACCCAGTACTTC
CASSPASQETQYF